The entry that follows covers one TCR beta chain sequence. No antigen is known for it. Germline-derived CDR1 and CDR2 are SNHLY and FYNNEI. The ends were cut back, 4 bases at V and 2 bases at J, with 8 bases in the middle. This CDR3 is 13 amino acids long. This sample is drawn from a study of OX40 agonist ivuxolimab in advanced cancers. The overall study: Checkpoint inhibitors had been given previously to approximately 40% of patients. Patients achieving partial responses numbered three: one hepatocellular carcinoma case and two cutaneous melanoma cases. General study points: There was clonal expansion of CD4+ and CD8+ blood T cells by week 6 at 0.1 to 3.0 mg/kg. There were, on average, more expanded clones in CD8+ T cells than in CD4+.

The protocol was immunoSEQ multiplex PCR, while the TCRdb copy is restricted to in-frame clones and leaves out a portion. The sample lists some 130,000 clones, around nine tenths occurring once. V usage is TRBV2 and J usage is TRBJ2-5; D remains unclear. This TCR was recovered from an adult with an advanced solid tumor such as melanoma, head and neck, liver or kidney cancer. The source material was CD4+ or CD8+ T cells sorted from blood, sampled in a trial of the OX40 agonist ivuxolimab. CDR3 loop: CASSGWDQETQYF. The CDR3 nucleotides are TGTGCCAGCAGTGGGTGGGATCAAGAGACCCAGTACTTC.